This TCR beta chain was recorded in a study of T cell responses to AZD1222 COVID-19 vaccine. This table comes from immunoSEQ multiplex PCR, and its TCRdb copy is limited to in-frame clones, with some not included. The table includes fewer than 150,000 clones, 70% to 90% detected once. Study-level findings and limits: The peak T cell response came first, and repertoires were sampled only after it. Spike-specific TCR breadth and depth went up after people got two AZD1222 doses.

This clone is medium-sized by share. Its antigen is undetermined. One end of the junction fails to match germline, which may point to a read error. The germline V gene encodes CDR1 SSHAT and CDR2 FNYEAQ (reference sequence). The CDR3 extends over 14 amino acids. J is TRBJ2-3 and V is TRBV7-7, with TRBD2 identical over 7 bases. Source: peripheral blood, taken on day 0 of AZD1222 vaccination. The sequence was obtained from an adult in good health. CDR3 nucleotides: TGTGCTAGCAGCGGAGCGGGGCACACAGATACGCAGTATTTT. Protein: CASSGAGHTDTQYF.